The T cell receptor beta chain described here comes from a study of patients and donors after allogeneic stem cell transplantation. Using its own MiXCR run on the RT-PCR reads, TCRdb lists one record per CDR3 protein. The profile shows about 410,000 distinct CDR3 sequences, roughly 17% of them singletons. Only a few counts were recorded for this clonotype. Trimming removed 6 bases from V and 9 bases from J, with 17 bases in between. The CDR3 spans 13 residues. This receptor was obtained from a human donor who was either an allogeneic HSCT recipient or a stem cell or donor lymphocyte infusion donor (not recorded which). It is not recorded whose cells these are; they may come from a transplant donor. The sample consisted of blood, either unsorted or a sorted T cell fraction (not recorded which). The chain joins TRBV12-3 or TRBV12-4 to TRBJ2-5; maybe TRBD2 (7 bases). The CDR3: CASRIAGGPAQYF. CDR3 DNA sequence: TGTGCCAGCAGAATTGCCGGGGGGCCCGCCCAGTACTTC.